This T cell receptor (beta chain) was obtained from a study of CD8 T cells in ankylosing spondylitis. TCRdb ran MiXCR on the 5' RACE reads and lists one entry per CDR3 protein. The sample includes fewer than 500,000 distinct CDR3 sequences, approximately 26% of them seen just once. The sample holds a few counts of this clonotype. The target antigen is unknown. Study-wide points: Seemingly distinctive of ankylosing spondylitis blood was a TCR beta motif formed by eight highly homologous variants. Past research had described some motif variants in reactive arthritis synovial fluid and blood.

The CDR3 sequence is 12 residues long. V was shortened by 0 bases and J by 6 bases, with 5 bases between the two germline ends. The germline V gene encodes CDR1 MNHEY and CDR2 SVGEGT. The chain couples TRBV6-2 or TRBV6-3 to TRBJ2-5; D not resolved. The sequence derives from a male donor with ankylosing spondylitis. Sequenced: blood, either unsorted or a sorted T cell fraction (not recorded which). The CDR3: CASSYSFQTQYF. As DNA, the CDR3 is TGTGCCAGCAGTTACTCGTTCCAGACCCAGTACTTC.